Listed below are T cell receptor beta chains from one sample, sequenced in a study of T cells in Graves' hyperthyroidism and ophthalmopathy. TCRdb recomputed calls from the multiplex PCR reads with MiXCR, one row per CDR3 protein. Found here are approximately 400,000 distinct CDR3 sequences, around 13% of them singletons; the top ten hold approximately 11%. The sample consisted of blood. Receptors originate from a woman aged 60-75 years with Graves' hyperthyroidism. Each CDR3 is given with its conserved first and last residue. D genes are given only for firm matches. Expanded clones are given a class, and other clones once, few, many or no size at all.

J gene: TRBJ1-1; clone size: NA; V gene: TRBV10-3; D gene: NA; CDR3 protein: CAISGTFGAFF; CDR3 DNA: TGTGCCATCAGCGGGACCTTTGGAGCTTTCTTT
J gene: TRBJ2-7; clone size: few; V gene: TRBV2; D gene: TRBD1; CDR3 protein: CASSELLTGSPYEQYF; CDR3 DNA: TGTGCCAGCAGTGAATTATTGACAGGGAGCCCCTACGAGCAGTACTTC
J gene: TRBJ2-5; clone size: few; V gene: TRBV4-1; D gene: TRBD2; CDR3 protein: CASSQGLAGFQETQYF; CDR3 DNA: TGCGCCAGCAGCCAAGGACTAGCGGGATTCCAAGAGACCCAGTACTTC
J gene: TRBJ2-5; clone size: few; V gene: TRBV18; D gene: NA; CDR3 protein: CASSPAISGETQYF; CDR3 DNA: TGTGCCAGCTCACCCGCTATTTCCGGAGAGACCCAGTACTTC
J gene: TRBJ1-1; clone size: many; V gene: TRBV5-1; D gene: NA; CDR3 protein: CASSSFGELNTEAFF; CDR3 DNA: TGCGCCAGCAGCTCCTTCGGTGAATTGAACACTGAAGCTTTCTTT
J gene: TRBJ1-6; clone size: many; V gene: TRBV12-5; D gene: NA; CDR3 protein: CASGLVEGRGNSPLHF; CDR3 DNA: TGTGCTAGTGGTTTGGTAGAGGGCAGGGGTAATTCACCCCTCCACTTT
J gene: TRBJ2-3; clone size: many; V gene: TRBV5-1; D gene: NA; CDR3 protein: CASSPGTQRSTDTQYF; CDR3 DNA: TGCGCCAGCAGCCCCGGGACACAGCGTAGCACAGATACGCAGTATTTT
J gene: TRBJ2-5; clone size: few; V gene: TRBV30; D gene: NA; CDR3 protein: CAWSATEETQYF; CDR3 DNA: TGTGCCTGGAGCGCTACCGAAGAGACCCAGTACTTC
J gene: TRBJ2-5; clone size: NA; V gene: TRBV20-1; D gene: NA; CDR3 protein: CSARDRVKMETQYF; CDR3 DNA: TGCAGTGCTAGAGATCGGGTAAAGATGGAGACCCAGTACTTC
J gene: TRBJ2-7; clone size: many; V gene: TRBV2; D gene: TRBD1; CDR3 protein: CASSGRDSFYEQYF; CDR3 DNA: TGTGCCAGCAGTGGCCGGGACAGTTTCTACGAGCAGTACTTC